This T cell receptor (beta chain) was sequenced in a study of cytomegalovirus exposure and HLA in healthy donors. Amplification used 60 Vbeta primers and 13 Jbeta primers. The protocol was immunoSEQ multiplex PCR, while the TCRdb copy is restricted to in-frame clones and leaves out a portion. This table holds some 180,000 clones, around 80% found once. Unmatched junction bases numbered 5, after V lost 0 bases and J lost 6 bases. Germline V gene lookup returns CDR1 KGHSH and CDR2 LQKENI. CDR3 length equals 15 residues. Concerning this clone: The target antigen is unknown.

Regarding the study as a whole: In a later analysis, at a false discovery rate of 0.05, some 17,000 TCR beta sequences were associated with HLA alleles.

The sequencing sample was made of PBMCs. The chain joins TRBV18 to TRBJ1-5; 7 nucleotides match TRBD1. This TCR was sampled from a woman in her 30s in good health and CMV-seronegative. This chain's CDR3 is CASSPPGGAGQPQHF. The CDR3 DNA sequence: TGTGCCAGCTCACCACCAGGGGGCGCGGGTCAGCCCCAGCATTTT.